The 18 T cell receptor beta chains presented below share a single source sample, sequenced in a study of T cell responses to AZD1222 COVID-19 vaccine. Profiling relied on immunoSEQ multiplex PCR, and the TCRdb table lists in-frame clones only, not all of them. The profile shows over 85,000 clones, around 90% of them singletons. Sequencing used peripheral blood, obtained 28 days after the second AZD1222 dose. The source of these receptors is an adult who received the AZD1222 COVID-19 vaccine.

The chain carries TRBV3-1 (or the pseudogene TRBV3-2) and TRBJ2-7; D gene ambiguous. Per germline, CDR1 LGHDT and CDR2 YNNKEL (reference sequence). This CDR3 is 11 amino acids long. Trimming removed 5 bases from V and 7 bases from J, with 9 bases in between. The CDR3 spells CASSKSGEQYF. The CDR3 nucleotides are TGTGCCAGCAGCAAGAGTGGAGAGCAGTACTTC.

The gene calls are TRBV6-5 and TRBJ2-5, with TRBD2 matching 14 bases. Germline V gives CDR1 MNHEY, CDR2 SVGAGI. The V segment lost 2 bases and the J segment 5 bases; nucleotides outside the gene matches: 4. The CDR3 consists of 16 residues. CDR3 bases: TGTGCCAGCAGTTACACGACTAGCGGGGGGGAGGAGACCCAGTACTTC. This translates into CASSYTTSGGEETQYF.

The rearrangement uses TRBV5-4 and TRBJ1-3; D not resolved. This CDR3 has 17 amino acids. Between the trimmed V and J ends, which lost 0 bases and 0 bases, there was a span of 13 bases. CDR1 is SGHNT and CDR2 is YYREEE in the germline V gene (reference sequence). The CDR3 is CASSLATGQRSGNTIYF. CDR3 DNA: TGTGCCAGCAGCTTGGCCACGGGTCAACGCTCTGGAAACACCATATATTTT.

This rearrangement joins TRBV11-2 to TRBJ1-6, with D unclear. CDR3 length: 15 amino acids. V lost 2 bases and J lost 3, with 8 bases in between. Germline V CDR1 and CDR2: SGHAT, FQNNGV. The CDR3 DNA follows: TGTGCCAGCAGCTTATTTGGGAACTATAATTCACCCCTCCACTTT. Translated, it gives CASSLFGNYNSPLHF. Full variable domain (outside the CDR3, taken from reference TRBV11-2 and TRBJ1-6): EAGVAQSPRYKIIEKRQSVAFWCNPISGHATLYWYQQILGQGPKLLIQFQNNGVVDDSQLPKDRFSAERLKGVDSTLKIQPAKLEDSAVYLCASSLFGNYNSPLHFGNGTRLTVT.

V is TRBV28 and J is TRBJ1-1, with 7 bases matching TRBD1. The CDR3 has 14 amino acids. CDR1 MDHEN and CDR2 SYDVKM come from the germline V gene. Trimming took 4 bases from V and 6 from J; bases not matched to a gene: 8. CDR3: CASSSTGMSSEAFF. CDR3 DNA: TGTGCCAGCAGTTCGACAGGGATGAGCTCTGAAGCTTTCTTT.

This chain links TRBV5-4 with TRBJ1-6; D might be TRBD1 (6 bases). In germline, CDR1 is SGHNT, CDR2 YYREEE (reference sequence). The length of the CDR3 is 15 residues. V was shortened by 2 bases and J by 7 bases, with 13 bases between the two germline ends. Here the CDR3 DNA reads TGTGCCAGCAGCTTCGCACTGGACAGCAATTCACCCCTCCACTTT. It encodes CASSFALDSNSPLHF.

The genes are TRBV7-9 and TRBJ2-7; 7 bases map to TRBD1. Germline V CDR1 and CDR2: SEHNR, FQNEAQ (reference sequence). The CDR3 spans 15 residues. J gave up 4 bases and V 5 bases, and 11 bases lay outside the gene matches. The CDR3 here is CASSAGTAVRYEQYF. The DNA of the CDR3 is TGTGCCAGCAGCGCCGGGACAGCCGTCAGGTACGAGCAGTACTTC.

This CDR3 is CASSSSTGNEQYF. In DNA, the CDR3 is TGTGCCAGCAGCTCATCGACAGGGAACGAGCAGTACTTC. This sequence joins TRBV11-2 and TRBJ2-7, with 7 bases fitting TRBD1. The CDR3 extends over 13 amino acids. Losses at the gene ends were 4 bases for V and 5 bases for J; bases not matched to a gene: 5. Germline lookup yields CDR1 SGHAT and CDR2 FQNNGV.

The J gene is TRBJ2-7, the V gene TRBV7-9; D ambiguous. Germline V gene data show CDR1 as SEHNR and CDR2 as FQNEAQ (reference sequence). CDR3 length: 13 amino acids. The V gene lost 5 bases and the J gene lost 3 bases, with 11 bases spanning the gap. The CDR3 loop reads CASSTPLLYEQYF. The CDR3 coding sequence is TGTGCCAGCAGCACACCACTACTCTACGAGCAGTACTTC.

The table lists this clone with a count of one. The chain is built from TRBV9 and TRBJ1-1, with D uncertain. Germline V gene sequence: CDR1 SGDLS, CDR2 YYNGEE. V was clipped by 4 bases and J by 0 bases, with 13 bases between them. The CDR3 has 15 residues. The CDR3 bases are TGTGCCAGCAGCCCAAGCGGTAACTTGAACACTGAAGCTTTCTTT. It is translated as CASSPSGNLNTEAFF.

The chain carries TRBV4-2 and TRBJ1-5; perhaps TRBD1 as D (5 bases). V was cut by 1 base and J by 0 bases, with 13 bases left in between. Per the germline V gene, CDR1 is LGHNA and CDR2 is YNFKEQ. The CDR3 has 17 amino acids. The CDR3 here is CASSQVQGQASNQPQHF. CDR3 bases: TGTGCCAGCAGCCAAGTGCAGGGTCAAGCTAGCAATCAGCCCCAGCATTTT.

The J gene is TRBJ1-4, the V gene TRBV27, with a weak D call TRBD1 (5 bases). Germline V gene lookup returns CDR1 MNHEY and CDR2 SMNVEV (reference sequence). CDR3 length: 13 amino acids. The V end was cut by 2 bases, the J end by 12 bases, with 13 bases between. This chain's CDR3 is CASSLQGPRQLFF. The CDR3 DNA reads TGTGCCAGCAGTTTACAGGGCCCGCGGCAACTGTTTTTT. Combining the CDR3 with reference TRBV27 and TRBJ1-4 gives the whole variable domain EAQVTQNPRYLITVTGKKLTVTCSQNMNHEYMSWYRQDPGLGLRQIYYSMNVEVTDKGDVPEGYKVSRKEKRNFPLILESPSPNQTSLYFCASSLQGPRQLFFGSGTQLSVL.

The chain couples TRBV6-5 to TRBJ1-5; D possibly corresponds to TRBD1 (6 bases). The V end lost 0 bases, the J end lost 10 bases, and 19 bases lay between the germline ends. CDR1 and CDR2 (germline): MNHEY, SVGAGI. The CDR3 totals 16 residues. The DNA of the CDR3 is TGTGCCAGCAGTTACTCGCGGCCAGGGGCGTATAACCCCCAGCATTTT. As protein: CASSYSRPGAYNPQHF.

As DNA, the CDR3 is TGTGCCAGCAGTGAAGAGGTGAACACTGAAGCTTTCTTT. Translating gives CASSEEVNTEAFF. The J gene is TRBJ1-1, the V gene TRBV2; no clear D gene. CDR1 and CDR2 from the germline V gene are SNHLY and FYNNEI. With 1 base removed from V and 0 bases from J, the gap between germline ends came to 3 bases. This CDR3 is built from 13 residues.

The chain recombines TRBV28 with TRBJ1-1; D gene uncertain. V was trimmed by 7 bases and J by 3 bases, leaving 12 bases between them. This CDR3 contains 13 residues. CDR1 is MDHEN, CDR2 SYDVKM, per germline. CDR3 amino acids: CASMEGADTEAFF. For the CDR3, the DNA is TGTGCCAGCATGGAAGGAGCGGACACTGAAGCTTTCTTT.

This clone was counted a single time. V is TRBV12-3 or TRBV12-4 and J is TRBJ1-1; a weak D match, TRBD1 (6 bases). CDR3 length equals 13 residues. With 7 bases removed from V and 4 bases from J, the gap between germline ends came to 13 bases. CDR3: CASTIGQPTEAFF. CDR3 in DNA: TGTGCCAGCACCATTGGACAGCCCACTGAAGCTTTCTTT.

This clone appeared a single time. The DNA of the CDR3 is TGTGCCAGCAGCGGCCTACTAGGCACAGATACGCAGTATTTT. This encodes CASSGLLGTDTQYF. The V call is TRBV9, the J call TRBJ2-3; D is perhaps TRBD2 (5 bases). Germline V gives CDR1 SGDLS, CDR2 YYNGEE. The V and J ends lost 3 bases and 1 base respectively, with 9 bases between them. The CDR3 extends over 14 amino acids.

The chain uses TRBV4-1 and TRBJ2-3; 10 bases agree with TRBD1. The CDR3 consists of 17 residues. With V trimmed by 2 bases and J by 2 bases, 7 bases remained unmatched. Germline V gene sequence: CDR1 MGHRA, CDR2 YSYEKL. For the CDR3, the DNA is TGCGCCAGCAGCCAACTTAGGGACAGGGGTTACACAGATACGCAGTATTTT. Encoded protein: CASSQLRDRGYTDTQYF.